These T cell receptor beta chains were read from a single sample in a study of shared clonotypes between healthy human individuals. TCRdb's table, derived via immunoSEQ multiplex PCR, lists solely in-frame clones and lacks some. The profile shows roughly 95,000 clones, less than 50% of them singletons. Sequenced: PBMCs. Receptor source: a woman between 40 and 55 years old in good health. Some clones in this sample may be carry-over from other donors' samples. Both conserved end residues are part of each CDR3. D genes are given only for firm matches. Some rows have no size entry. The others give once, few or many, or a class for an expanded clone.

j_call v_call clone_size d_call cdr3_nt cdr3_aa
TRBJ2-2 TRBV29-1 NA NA TGCAGCGTTGCTAGACACCCGAACACCGGGGAGCTGTTTTTT CSVARHPNTGELFF
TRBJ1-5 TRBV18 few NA TGTGCCAGCTCCCAGGGCAGCTCCAATCAGCCCCAGCATTTT CASSQGSSNQPQHF
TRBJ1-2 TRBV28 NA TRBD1 TGTGCCAGCAGTACCCGGAGCAGGGGGTATTATGGCTACACCTTC CASSTRSRGYYGYTF
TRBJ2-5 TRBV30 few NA TGTGCCTGGAGTGACGGCAGGGAGACCCAGTACTTC CAWSDGRETQYF
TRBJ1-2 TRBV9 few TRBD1 TGTGCCAGCAGCGCGGGACAGGGGCGATATGGCTACACCTTC CASSAGQGRYGYTF
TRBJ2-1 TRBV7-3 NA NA TGTGCCAGCAGCGTTCAGGGGCCTACCTACAATGAGCAGTTCTTC CASSVQGPTYNEQFF
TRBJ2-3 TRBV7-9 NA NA TGTGCCGGTGGGCCCAGGGGTACGGATACGCAGTATTTT CAGGPRGTDTQYF
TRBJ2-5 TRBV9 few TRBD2 TGTGCCAGCAGCGCTTCGACTAGCGGGAGGGAGACCCAGTACTTC CASSASTSGRETQYF
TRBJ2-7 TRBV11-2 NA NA TGTGCCAGCAGCCCAGGACGGAACTCCTACGAGCAGTACTTC CASSPGRNSYEQYF
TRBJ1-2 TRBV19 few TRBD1 TGTGCCAGTAGTACCCGCGTTGACAGGGCCTATGGCTACACCTTC CASSTRVDRAYGYTF
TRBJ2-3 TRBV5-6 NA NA TGTGCCAGCAGCTTGGCCGGGGACACAGATACGCAGTATTTT CASSLAGDTDTQYF